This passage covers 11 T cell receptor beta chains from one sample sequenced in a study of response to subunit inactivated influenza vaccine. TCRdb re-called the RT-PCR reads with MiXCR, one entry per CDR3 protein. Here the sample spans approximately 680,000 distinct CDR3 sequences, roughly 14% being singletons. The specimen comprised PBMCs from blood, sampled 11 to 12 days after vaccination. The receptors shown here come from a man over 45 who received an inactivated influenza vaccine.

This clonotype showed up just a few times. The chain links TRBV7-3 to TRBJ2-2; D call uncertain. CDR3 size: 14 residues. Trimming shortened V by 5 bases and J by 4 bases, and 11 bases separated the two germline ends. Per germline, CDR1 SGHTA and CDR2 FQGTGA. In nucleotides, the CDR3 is TGTGCCAGCAGCCGGAGATCTGGCACCGGGGAGCTGTTTTTT. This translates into CASSRRSGTGELFF. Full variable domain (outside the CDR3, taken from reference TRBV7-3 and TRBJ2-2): GAGVSQTPSNKVTEKGKYVELRCDPISGHTALYWYRQSLGQGPEFLIYFQGTGAADDSGLPNDRFFAVRPEGSVSTLKIQRTERGDSAVYLCASSRRSGTGELFFGEGSRLTVL.

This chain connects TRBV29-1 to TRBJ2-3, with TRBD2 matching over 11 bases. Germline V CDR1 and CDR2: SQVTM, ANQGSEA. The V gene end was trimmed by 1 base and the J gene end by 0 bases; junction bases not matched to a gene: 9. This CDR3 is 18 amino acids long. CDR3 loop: CSVEGRLLAGGSTDTQYF. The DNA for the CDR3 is TGCAGCGTTGAAGGCCGCCTTCTAGCGGGAGGAAGCACAGATACGCAGTATTTT.

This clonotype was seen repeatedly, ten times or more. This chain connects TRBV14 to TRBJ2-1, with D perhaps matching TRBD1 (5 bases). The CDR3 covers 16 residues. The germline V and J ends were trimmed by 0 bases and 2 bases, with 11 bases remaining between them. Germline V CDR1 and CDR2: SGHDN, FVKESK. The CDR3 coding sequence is TGTGCCAGCAGCCAAGATATGTGGACAACCTACAATGAGCAGTTCTTC. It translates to CASSQDMWTTYNEQFF.

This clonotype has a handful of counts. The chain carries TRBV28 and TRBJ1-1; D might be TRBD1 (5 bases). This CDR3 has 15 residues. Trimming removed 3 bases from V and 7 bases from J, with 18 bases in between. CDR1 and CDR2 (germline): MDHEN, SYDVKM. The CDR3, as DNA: TGTGCCAGCAGTTTCCTCCGGGGCCAGGGAGGTGAAGCTTTCTTT. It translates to CASSFLRGQGGEAFF.

CDR3: CASSPTQWVNTEAFF. The DNA of the CDR3 is TGTGCCAGCAGCCCGACCCAATGGGTGAACACTGAAGCTTTCTTT. The chain couples TRBV3-1 to TRBJ1-1; unclear D gene. Germline CDR1 LGHDT, CDR2 YNNKEL (reference sequence). The V end was cut by 4 bases, the J end by 0 bases, with 12 bases between. This CDR3 contains 15 residues.

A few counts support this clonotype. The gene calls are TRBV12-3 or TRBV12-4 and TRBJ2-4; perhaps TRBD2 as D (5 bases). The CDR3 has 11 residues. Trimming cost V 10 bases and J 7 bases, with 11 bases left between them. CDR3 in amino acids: CATRAGNIQYF. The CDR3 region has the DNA TGTGCCACCCGGGCGGGTAACATTCAGTACTTC.

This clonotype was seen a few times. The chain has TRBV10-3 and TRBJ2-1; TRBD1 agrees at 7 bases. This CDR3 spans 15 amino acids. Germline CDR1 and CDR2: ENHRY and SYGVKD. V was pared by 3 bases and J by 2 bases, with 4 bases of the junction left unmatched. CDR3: CAISDPGQTYNEQFF. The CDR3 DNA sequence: TGTGCCATCAGTGATCCGGGACAGACCTACAATGAGCAGTTCTTC.

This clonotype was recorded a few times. The CDR3 DNA sequence: TGCAGTGCTAGGCTAGGATCGGGGACCCAAGAGACCCAGTACTTC. This gives the protein CSARLGSGTQETQYF. J is TRBJ2-5 and V is TRBV20-1; D is perhaps TRBD1 or TRBD2 (5 bases each). Germline CDR1 is DFQATT and CDR2 is SNEGSKA (reference sequence). Trimming removed 3 bases at V and 1 base at J, with 15 bases between. This CDR3 is built from 15 residues.

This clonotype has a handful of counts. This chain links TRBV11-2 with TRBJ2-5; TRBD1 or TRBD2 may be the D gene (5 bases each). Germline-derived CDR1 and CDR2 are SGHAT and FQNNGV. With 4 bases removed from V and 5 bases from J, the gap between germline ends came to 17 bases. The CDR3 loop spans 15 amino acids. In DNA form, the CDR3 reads TGTGCCAGCAGCTCCCTCCGGGGCCCCCGCGAGACCCAGTACTTC. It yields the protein CASSSLRGPRETQYF.

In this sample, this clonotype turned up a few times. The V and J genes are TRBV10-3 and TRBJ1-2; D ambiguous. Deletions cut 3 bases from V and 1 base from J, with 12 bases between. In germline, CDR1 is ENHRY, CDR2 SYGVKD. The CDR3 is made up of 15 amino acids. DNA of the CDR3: TGTGCCATCAGTGACCTAAGGACGGATAACTATGGCTACACCTTC. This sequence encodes CAISDLRTDNYGYTF.

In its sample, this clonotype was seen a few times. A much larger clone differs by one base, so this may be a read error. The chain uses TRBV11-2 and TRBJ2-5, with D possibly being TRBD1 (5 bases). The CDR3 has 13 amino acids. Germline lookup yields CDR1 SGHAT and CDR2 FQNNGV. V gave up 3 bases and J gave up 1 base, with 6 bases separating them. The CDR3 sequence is CASSFDSQETQYF. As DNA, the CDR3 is TGTGCCAGCAGCTTCGACAGCCAAGAGACCCAGTACTTC.